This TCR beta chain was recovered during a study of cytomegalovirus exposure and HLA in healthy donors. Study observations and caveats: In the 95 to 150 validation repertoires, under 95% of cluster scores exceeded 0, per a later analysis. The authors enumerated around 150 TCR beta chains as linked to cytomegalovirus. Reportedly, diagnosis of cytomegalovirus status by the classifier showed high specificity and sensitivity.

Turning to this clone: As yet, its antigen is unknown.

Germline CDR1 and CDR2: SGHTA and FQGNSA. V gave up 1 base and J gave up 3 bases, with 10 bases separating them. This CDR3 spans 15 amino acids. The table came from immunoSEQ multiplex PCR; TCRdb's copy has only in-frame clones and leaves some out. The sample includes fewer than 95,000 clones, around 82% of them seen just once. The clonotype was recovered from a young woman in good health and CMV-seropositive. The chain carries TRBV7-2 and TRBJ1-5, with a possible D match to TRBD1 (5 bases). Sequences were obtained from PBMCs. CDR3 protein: CASSLGPGLNQPQHF. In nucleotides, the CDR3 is TGTGCCAGCAGCTTAGGACCAGGGCTCAATCAGCCCCAGCATTTT.